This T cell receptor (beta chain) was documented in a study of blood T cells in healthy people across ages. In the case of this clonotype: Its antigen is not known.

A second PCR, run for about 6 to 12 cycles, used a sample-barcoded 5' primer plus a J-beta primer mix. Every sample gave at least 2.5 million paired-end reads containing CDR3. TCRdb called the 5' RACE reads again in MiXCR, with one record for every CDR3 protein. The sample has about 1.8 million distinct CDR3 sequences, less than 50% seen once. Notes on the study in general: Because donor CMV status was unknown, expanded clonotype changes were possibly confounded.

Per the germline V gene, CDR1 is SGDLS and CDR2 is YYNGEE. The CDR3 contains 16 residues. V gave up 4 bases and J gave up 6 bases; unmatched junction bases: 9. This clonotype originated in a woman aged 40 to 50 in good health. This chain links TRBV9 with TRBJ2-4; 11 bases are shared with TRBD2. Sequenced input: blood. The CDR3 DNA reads TGTGCCAGCAGCACAGTAGCGGGGGGGCTTGGAAACATTCAGTACTTC. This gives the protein CASSTVAGGLGNIQYF. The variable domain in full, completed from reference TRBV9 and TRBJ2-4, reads DSGVTQTPKHLITATGQRVTLRCSPRSGDLSVYWYQQSLDQGLQFLIQYYNGEERAKGNILERFSAQQFPDLHSELNLSSLELGDSALYFCASSTVAGGLGNIQYFGAGTRLSVL.